This is a list of T cell receptor beta chains from one sample in a study of T cell responses to AZD1222 COVID-19 vaccine. Some clones are missing from TCRdb's copy, which holds only in-frame ones; the method was immunoSEQ multiplex PCR. In the table there are about 150,000 clones, less than 95% of which are singletons. This material consisted of peripheral blood, taken on day 0 of AZD1222 vaccination. The source of these receptors is an adult in good health. Both conserved end residues are part of each CDR3. A D gene is named only where the DNA matches it firmly. Some rows have no size entry. The others give once, few or many, or a class for an expanded clone.

V	length	size	D	J	DNA	CDR3
TRBV5-1	14	.	TRBD2	TRBJ2-1	TGCGCCAGCAGCTTGTCGGTAGCGGGTAATGAGCAGTTCTTC	CASSLSVAGNEQFF
TRBV6-5	16	.	TRBD1	TRBJ2-2	TGTGCCAGCAGTTGGAGAGACAGGGTTAACACCGGGGAGCTGTTTTTT	CASSWRDRVNTGELFF
TRBV3-1/TRBV3-2	13	.	.	TRBJ1-2	TGTGCCAGCAGCCAGCAGGTGAACTATGGCTACACCTTC	CASSQQVNYGYTF
TRBV5-1	16	.	.	TRBJ1-2	TGCGCCAGCAGCCCGGGCGGGACGGATTGGTCCGCAGGCTACACCTTC	CASSPGGTDWSAGYTF
TRBV24-1	19	.	TRBD2	TRBJ2-2	TGTGCCACCAGTGATTTGCCGGGACTAGCGGGTAGAAACACCGGGGAGCTGTTTTTT	CATSDLPGLAGRNTGELFF
TRBV11-3	18	.	TRBD1	TRBJ1-4	TGTGCCAGCAGCCCCCGGGATTTATCGACAGGGCCAAATGAAAAACTGTTTTTT	CASSPRDLSTGPNEKLFF
TRBV27	17	.	TRBD1	TRBJ1-2	TGTGCCACCGGCGCCCTGTCTAGGACAGGGATAAGCTATGGCTACACCTTC	CATGALSRTGISYGYTF
TRBV12-3/TRBV12-4	13	.	.	TRBJ1-1	TGTGCCAGCAGTTTAGAGGGCGCGGGCCGGGCTTTCTTT	CASSLEGAGRAFF
TRBV20-1	11	.	.	TRBJ1-2	TGCAGTGGTGGGCAGGGGAATGGCTACACCTTC	CSGGQGNGYTF
TRBV7-9	15	.	.	TRBJ2-1	TGTGCCAGCAGCTCCGGACAGAGAGTTTACAATGAGCAGTTCTTC	CASSSGQRVYNEQFF
TRBV4-3	17	.	TRBD2	TRBJ2-2	TGCGCCAGCAGCCTCCTAGGAGGTCTAGCGGGAGCTGGGGAGCTGTTTTTT	CASSLLGGLAGAGELFF
TRBV3-1/TRBV3-2	13	.	.	TRBJ2-1	TGTGCCAGCAGCCAATTTAATCTTCATGAGCAGTTCTTC	CASSQFNLHEQFF
TRBV19	13	.	.	TRBJ1-1	TGTGCCAGTACCCCGGGACCGAACACTGAAGCTTTCTTT	CASTPGPNTEAFF
TRBV19	14	.	.	TRBJ1-2	TGTGCCAGTAGTATCGCAGGGGCAAGCGGTGGCTACACCTTC	CASSIAGASGGYTF
TRBV7-2	13	.	.	TRBJ1-1	TGTGCCAGCAGCCTTACACCGAACACTGAAGCTTTCTTT	CASSLTPNTEAFF
TRBV7-8	17	once	.	TRBJ2-1	TGTGCCAGCAGCCCACAAGGGGCAGGGGGGGTCCACAATGAGCAGTTCTTC	CASSPQGAGGVHNEQFF
TRBV7-2	14	.	.	TRBJ2-3	TGTGCCAGCAGCTTAGCTGGGGGCACCTATACGCAGTATTTT	CASSLAGGTYTQYF
TRBV9	15	.	TRBD1	TRBJ2-3	TGTGCCAGCAGCGTGGGACAGGGGATCACAGATACGCAGTATTTT	CASSVGQGITDTQYF